The subject of this entry is one T cell receptor (beta chain). This sample is drawn from a study of T cell responses to AZD1222 COVID-19 vaccine. The CDR3 is 16 residues long. The J segment lost 0 bases and the V segment lost 1 base, leaving 2 bases of the junction unmatched. The germline gives CDR1 MNHNS, CDR2 SASEGT. Measured with immunoSEQ multiplex PCR; TCRdb has only the in-frame clones, and not every one. The table records under 300,000 clones, approximately 93% of them present only once. The source is an adult in good health. The specimen was peripheral blood, collected on day 0 of AZD1222 vaccination. J is TRBJ2-4 and V is TRBV6-1, with 8 bases matching TRBD2. The CDR3 region has the DNA TGTGCCAGCAGTGAAGACCTAGCGGGAGCCAAAAACATTCAGTACTTC. It specifies CASSEDLAGAKNIQYF.